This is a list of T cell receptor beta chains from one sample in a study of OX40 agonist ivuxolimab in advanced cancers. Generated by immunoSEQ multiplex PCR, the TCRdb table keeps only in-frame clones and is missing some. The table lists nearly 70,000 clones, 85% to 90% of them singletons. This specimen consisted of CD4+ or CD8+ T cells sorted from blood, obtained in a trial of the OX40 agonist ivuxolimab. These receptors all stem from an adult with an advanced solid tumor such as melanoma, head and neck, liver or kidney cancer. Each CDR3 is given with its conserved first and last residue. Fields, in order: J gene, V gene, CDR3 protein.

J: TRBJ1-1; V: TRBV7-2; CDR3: CASSRPLGQVYTEAFF
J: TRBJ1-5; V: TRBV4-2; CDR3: CASSQVKGVQPQHF
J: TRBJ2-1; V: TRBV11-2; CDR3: CASSWGQGLYNEQFF
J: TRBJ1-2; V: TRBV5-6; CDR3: CASSSDGPQGYTF
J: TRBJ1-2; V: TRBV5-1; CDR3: CASSLAGRGGFGYTF
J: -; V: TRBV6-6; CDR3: CASTHGVYYEQYF
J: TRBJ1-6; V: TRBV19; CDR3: CASNEDNSPLHF
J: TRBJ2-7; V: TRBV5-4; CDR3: CASSFPAGGNEQYF
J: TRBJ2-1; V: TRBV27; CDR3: CASSSRTSGQFF
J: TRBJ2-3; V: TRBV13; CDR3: CASRTSGGTDTQYF
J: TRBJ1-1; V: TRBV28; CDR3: CASRTVSRGAFF
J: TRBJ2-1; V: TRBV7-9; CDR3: CASTPQPGTAYNEQFF
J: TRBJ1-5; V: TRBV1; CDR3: CTSSQEDRSLNSNQPQHF
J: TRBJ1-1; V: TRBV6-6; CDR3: CASSYSTETEAFF
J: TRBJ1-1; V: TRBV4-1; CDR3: CASSQDRVRMNTEAFF
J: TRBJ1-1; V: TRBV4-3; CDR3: CASSQAKTGGAYTEAFF
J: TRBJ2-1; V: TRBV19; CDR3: CASSPYKLAGFNEQFF
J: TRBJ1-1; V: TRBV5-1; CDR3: CASSPMGGLNTEAFF
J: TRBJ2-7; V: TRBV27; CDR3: CASSFKGDGFYEQYF
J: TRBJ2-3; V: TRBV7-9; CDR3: CASSLTLREVPQYF
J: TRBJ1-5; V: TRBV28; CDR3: CASSLSQGANQPQHF